Below are 27 T cell receptor beta chains sequenced from a single sample in a study of blood T cells in healthy people across ages. The authors ran a second PCR of about 7 to 12 cycles using a sample-barcoded 5' primer and a J-beta primer mix. TCRdb called the 5' RACE reads again in MiXCR, with one record for every CDR3 protein. The table includes 1.5 million to 2 million distinct CDR3 sequences, 30% to 40% detected once. The sample taken for sequencing was blood. These receptors came from a human donor in good health.

The chain carries TRBV7-8 and TRBJ1-2; D gene ambiguous. Trimming shortened V by 2 bases and J by 3 bases, and 10 bases separated the two germline ends. Per germline, CDR1 SGHVS and CDR2 FQNEAQ. The CDR3 loop spans 14 amino acids. The CDR3 coding sequence is TGTGCCAGCAGCTTAATTTCTACTGACTATGGCTACACCTTC. It is translated as CASSLISTDYGYTF. The entire variable domain, with the rest obtained from reference TRBV7-8 and TRBJ1-2, is as follows: GAGVSQSPRYKVAKRGQDVALRCDPISGHVSLFWYQQALGQGPEFLTYFQNEAQLDKSGLPSDRFFAERPEGSVSTLKIQRTQQEDSAVYLCASSLISTDYGYTFGSGTRLTVV.

This chain connects TRBV7-8 to TRBJ2-1, with 7 bases fitting TRBD2. The V gene end was trimmed by 1 base and the J gene end by 6 bases; junction bases not matched to a gene: 12. Germline V lookup: CDR1 SGHVS, CDR2 FQNEAQ. There are 17 residues in the CDR3. The CDR3 sequence: CASSLESRGTFRNEQFF. DNA for the CDR3: TGTGCCAGCAGCTTAGAATCGCGGGGGACCTTCCGCAATGAGCAGTTCTTC. Combining the CDR3 with reference TRBV7-8 and TRBJ2-1 gives the whole variable domain GAGVSQSPRYKVAKRGQDVALRCDPISGHVSLFWYQQALGQGPEFLTYFQNEAQLDKSGLPSDRFFAERPEGSVSTLKIQRTQQEDSAVYLCASSLESRGTFRNEQFFGPGTRLTVL.

About this clonotype: This may come from a read error, since a much larger clone is one base off. This sequence joins TRBV9 and TRBJ2-3; D uncertain. The germline V gene has CDR1 SGDLS and CDR2 YYNGEE. The CDR3 loop spans 12 amino acids. Trimming pared 2 bases from V and 4 bases from J, leaving 5 bases between. The CDR3 nucleotides read TGTGCCAGCAGCGTTAGCTCAGATACGCAGTATTTT. This sequence encodes CASSVSSDTQYF.

The genes are TRBV11-2 and TRBJ1-1; D is unresolved. CDR1 and CDR2 from the germline V gene are SGHAT and FQNNGV. The CDR3 contains 13 residues. Trimming left V 5 bases short and J 2 bases short, with 9 bases between. The CDR3 loop reads CASSRELNTEAFF. The CDR3 bases are TGTGCCAGCAGCCGGGAGCTTAACACTGAAGCTTTCTTT.

The chain uses TRBV7-9 and TRBJ1-2; D unresolved. The CDR3 has 13 amino acids. Germline CDR1 and CDR2: SEHNR and FQNEAQ (reference sequence). Trimming pared 1 base from V and 4 bases from J, leaving 7 bases between. The CDR3 DNA is TGTGCCAGCAGCTTAGGGGCCATCTATGGCTACACCTTC. Translation: CASSLGAIYGYTF.

This clonotype has just a few counts. V usage is TRBV15 and J usage is TRBJ2-3; 8 nucleotides line up with TRBD2. Trimming took 3 bases from V and 6 from J; bases not matched to a gene: 5. This CDR3 is built from 14 residues. Germline CDR1 is LNHNV and CDR2 is YYDKDF (reference sequence). The CDR3 coding sequence is TGTGCCACCAGCAGGATTAGCGGGGCGGATACGCAGTATTTT. It encodes CATSRISGADTQYF.

This clonotype was seen more than once but under ten times. The V call is TRBV12-3 or TRBV12-4, the J call TRBJ1-2; TRBD1 agrees at 9 bases. Unmatched junction bases numbered 6, after V lost 6 bases and J lost 7 bases. This CDR3 has 13 residues. The CDR3, as DNA: TGTGCCAGCAGCATGGGACAGGGAAGTGGCTACACCTTC. Translation: CASSMGQGSGYTF.

This chain joins TRBV4-1 and TRBJ1-2; no clear D gene. V dropped 1 base and J dropped 8 bases, with 20 bases sitting between them. The germline CDR1 and CDR2 sequences are MGHRA and YSYEKL. The CDR3 contains 16 residues. CDR3 bases: TGCGCCAGCAGCCAAGTCGGAGACAATTCCTTGTTAGGCTACACCTTC. Protein sequence: CASSQVGDNSLLGYTF.

The genes are TRBV5-6 and TRBJ2-3; TRBD2 is a possible D gene (6 bases). Germline V gene lookup returns CDR1 SGHDT and CDR2 YYEEEE. Trimming took off 1 base at V and 8 bases at J, with 8 bases between the two ends. This CDR3 has 12 amino acids. The CDR3 reads CASSLMGGTQYF. CDR3 coding DNA: TGTGCCAGCAGCTTGATGGGGGGTACGCAGTATTTT.

This clonotype appeared a few times. The V gene is TRBV13, the J gene TRBJ2-7; TRBD1 matches 7 bases. Losses at the gene ends were 4 bases for V and 0 bases for J; bases not matched to a gene: 6. CDR1 and CDR2 (germline): PRHDT, FYEKMQ (reference sequence). The CDR3 spans 15 residues. CDR3 sequence reads: CASSSGQLHSYEQYF. CDR3 DNA: TGTGCCAGCAGCTCGGGACAGTTACACTCCTACGAGCAGTACTTC.

Notes on this clonotype: Germline is not matched at one junction end, which may reflect a read error. The chain recombines TRBV12-3 or TRBV12-4 with TRBJ2-3; possible D gene TRBD2, 5 bases. CDR3 length: 14 amino acids. The CDR3 loop reads CASSSRLRADAQYF. CDR3 coding DNA: TGTGCCAGCAGTTCGAGACTAAGAGCAGATGCGCAGTATTTT.

This clonotype has only a few counts. The chain employs TRBV20-1 and TRBJ1-5; unclear D gene. The CDR3 is 13 residues long. V lost 4 bases, J lost 5 bases, and 12 bases lay in between. Per the germline V gene, CDR1 is DFQATT and CDR2 is SNEGSKA (reference sequence). CDR3 residues: CSATGAGDQPQHF. The CDR3 coding sequence is TGCAGTGCTACTGGCGCGGGAGATCAGCCCCAGCATTTT.

The chain has TRBV5-1 and TRBJ2-1, with a tentative D call TRBD1 (8 bases). The CDR3 has 16 amino acids. Trimming left V 1 base short and J 5 bases short, with 16 bases between. The germline V gene has CDR1 SGHRS and CDR2 YFSETQ. The CDR3 nucleotides are TGCGCCAGCAGCTTGACAGGGGGGGAGACTAACAATGAGCAGTTCTTC. It encodes CASSLTGGETNNEQFF.

The CDR3 bases are TGTGCCAGCAGTGATGAGGGGATCGGCAATCAGCCCCAGCATTTT. Amino acids: CASSDEGIGNQPQHF. V and J are TRBV2 and TRBJ1-5; D may be TRBD1 (5 bases). CDR3 length: 15 amino acids. Germline CDR1 SNHLY, CDR2 FYNNEI. Trimming left V 3 bases short and J 2 bases short, with 11 bases between.

This clonotype has a count of ten or more. This sequence joins TRBV9 and TRBJ1-2; D is possibly TRBD1 (5 bases). From germline, CDR1 is SGDLS and CDR2 YYNGEE. V lost 0 bases, J lost 3 bases, and 6 bases lay in between. The CDR3 totals 13 residues. The CDR3 region is CASSVGGDYGYTF. CDR3 in DNA: TGTGCCAGCAGCGTAGGGGGCGACTATGGCTACACCTTC. Full variable domain (rest looked up from reference TRBV9 and TRBJ1-2): DSGVTQTPKHLITATGQRVTLRCSPRSGDLSVYWYQQSLDQGLQFLIQYYNGEERAKGNILERFSAQQFPDLHSELNLSSLELGDSALYFCASSVGGDYGYTFGSGTRLTVV.

The rearrangement uses TRBV12-3 or TRBV12-4 and TRBJ2-2; 10 nucleotides align to TRBD2. Germline trimming cut 4 bases from V and 5 bases from J; bases unmatched to any gene: 4. This CDR3 is 15 amino acids long. The CDR3 region is CASSSSGGVTGELFF. In nucleotides, the CDR3 is TGTGCCAGCAGTTCTAGCGGGGGTGTGACCGGGGAGCTGTTTTTT.

This clonotype was counted between two and nine times. CDR3 region: CASSQMKGYYGYTF. CDR3 DNA: TGCGCCAGCAGCCAAATGAAGGGGTACTATGGCTACACCTTC. V gene TRBV5-1 combines with J gene TRBJ1-2; possibly TRBD1 for D (5 bases). Germline CDR1 and CDR2: SGHRS and YFSETQ. V was clipped by 4 bases and J by 3 bases, with 13 bases between them. The CDR3 extends over 14 amino acids.

Of note for this clonotype: A junction boundary mismatches the germline segment, possibly from a read error. The gene calls are TRBV12-5 and TRBJ2-2, with D possibly being TRBD1 or TRBD2 (5 bases each). The V gene's germline CDR1 is LGHNT and CDR2 FRNRAP. CDR3 length: 16 amino acids. CDR3 region: CASGIRQGRGTGEPFF. As DNA, the CDR3 is TGTGCTAGTGGTATACGACAAGGTAGGGGCACCGGGGAGCCGTTTTTT. Full variable domain (rest looked up from reference TRBV12-5 and TRBJ2-2): DARVTQTPRHKVTEMGQEVTMRCQPILGHNTVFWYRQTMMQGLELLAYFRNRAPLDDSGMPKDRFSAEMPDATLATLKIQPSEPRDSAVYFCASGIRQGRGTGEPFFGEGSRLTVL.

This clonotype occurred a few times. This sequence joins TRBV27 and TRBJ1-2, with TRBD1 as a possible D gene (5 bases). Germline CDR1 reads MNHEY; CDR2 reads SMNVEV (reference sequence). Trimming removed 5 bases from V and 3 bases from J, with 10 bases in between. The CDR3 is 13 residues long. CDR3: CASSHDSDYGYTF. The CDR3 bases are TGTGCCAGCAGTCACGACAGCGACTATGGCTACACCTTC.

The CDR3 region is CASGTGTGAGNEQFF. The CDR3 bases are TGTGCCAGCGGAACAGGGACAGGGGCAGGGAATGAGCAGTTCTTC. The rearrangement joins TRBV6-6 to TRBJ2-1; TRBD1 matches at 10 bases. CDR1 and CDR2 from the germline V gene are MNHNY and SVGAGI (reference sequence). Germline trimming cut 8 bases from V and 7 bases from J; bases unmatched to any gene: 11. The CDR3 totals 15 residues.

The chain has TRBV20-1 and TRBJ2-1, with TRBD1 identical over 8 bases. Looked up from germline, CDR1 is DFQATT and CDR2 is SNEGSKA (reference sequence). This CDR3 is 13 amino acids long. In DNA form, the CDR3 reads TGCAGAGCGATCCGGGACAGGTACAATGAGCAGTTCTTC. It yields the protein CRAIRDRYNEQFF.

This clonotype has a handful of counts. This chain links TRBV7-2 with TRBJ2-1, with TRBD2 identical over 10 bases. This CDR3 spans 17 amino acids. After removal of 2 bases from V and 4 bases from J, the junction contained 8 bases not matched to a gene. The germline gives CDR1 SGHTA, CDR2 FQGNSA. CDR3 sequence reads: CASSLSGSGGTYNEQFF. For the CDR3, the DNA is TGTGCCAGCAGCTTATCTGGTAGCGGGGGGACTTACAATGAGCAGTTCTTC. Full variable domain (remainder filled in from reference TRBV7-2 and TRBJ2-1): GAGVSQSPSNKVTEKGKDVELRCDPISGHTALYWYRQSLGQGLEFLIYFQGNSAPDKSGLPSDRFSAERTGGSVSTLTIQRTQQEDSAVYLCASSLSGSGGTYNEQFFGPGTRLTVL.

V is TRBV10-3 and J is TRBJ1-1, with D perhaps TRBD1 (6 bases). Germline CDR1 reads ENHRY; CDR2 reads SYGVKD. The CDR3 spans 14 residues. V was clipped by 3 bases and J by 4 bases, with 12 bases between them. CDR3 sequence reads: CAISEQGKGTEAFF. The CDR3 coding sequence is TGTGCCATCAGTGAACAGGGCAAAGGCACTGAAGCTTTCTTT.

The CDR3 is CSATDGTGYGYTF. CDR3 DNA: TGCAGTGCCACCGACGGGACCGGCTATGGCTACACCTTC. The J gene is TRBJ1-2, the V gene TRBV20-1; D is perhaps TRBD1 (5 bases). The germline V and J ends were trimmed by 6 bases and 4 bases, with 15 bases remaining between them. The CDR3 extends over 13 amino acids. Per the germline V gene, CDR1 is DFQATT and CDR2 is SNEGSKA (reference sequence).

The chain employs TRBV20-1 and TRBJ2-1; TRBD2 aligns across 8 bases. Germline V CDR1 and CDR2: DFQATT, SNEGSKA (reference sequence). With 5 bases clipped from V and 6 bases from J, the junction kept 9 bases outside the gene matches. CDR3 length: 14 amino acids. CDR3 DNA sequence: TGCAGTGCTCCCCCGGGGGGGCCTTCCAATGAGCAGTTCTTC. Translation gives CSAPPGGPSNEQFF.

The chain combines TRBV5-1 with TRBJ1-5, with D possibly TRBD1 on 6 matching bases. The germline gives CDR1 SGHRS, CDR2 YFSETQ. This CDR3 contains 15 residues. Trimming cost V 4 bases and J 0 bases, with 11 bases left between them. Here the CDR3 reads CASSGGTNSNQPQHF. The CDR3 coding sequence is TGCGCCAGCAGCGGGGGGACAAATAGCAATCAGCCCCAGCATTTT.

This clonotype came up many times. V usage is TRBV6-1 and J usage is TRBJ2-7; D perhaps matches TRBD1 (6 bases). Germline V CDR1 and CDR2: MNHNS, SASEGT. The germline V and J ends were trimmed by 5 bases and 3 bases, with 11 bases remaining between them. CDR3 length equals 13 residues. Written as DNA, the CDR3 is TGTGCCAGCAGTTCCCGGGACAACTACGAGCAGTACTTC. Protein: CASSSRDNYEQYF.